The clone carrying this TCR beta chain was seen repeatedly, ten times or more. This sample is drawn from a study of T-cell reconstitution after alpha-beta-depleted transplantation in children. Library preparation (for TCRbeta) was performed with unique molecular identifiers. TCRdb redid the calling of the PCR reads with MiXCR, one entry per CDR3 protein. The sample holds some 220,000 distinct CDR3 sequences, about 9.5% seen once. The junction had 10 bases not matched to a gene; V was cut back by 5 bases and J by 9 bases. The CDR3 sequence is 15 residues long. The germline gives CDR1 LGHDT, CDR2 YNNKEL (reference sequence).

This clonotype was obtained from a human donor who donated a stem cell graft to a child with acute lymphoblastic leukemia. The chain joins TRBV3-1 to TRBJ2-3; 11 nucleotides agree with TRBD2. Sequenced material: PBMCs from the stem cell graft donor, taken from the stem cell graft. Written as DNA, the CDR3 is TGTGCCAGCAGCTGGGTTAGCGGGGGGGCCTCCACGCAGTATTTT. Its translation is CASSWVSGGASTQYF.